The present TCR beta chain was sequenced within a study of blood T cells in healthy people across ages. The second PCR ran about 6 to 11 cycles with a sample-barcoded 5' primer and J-beta primers. One entry per CDR3 protein, called by TCRdb with MiXCR from the 5' RACE reads. Here the sample spans 1.8 million or so distinct CDR3 sequences, roughly two fifths being singletons. V was pared by 2 bases and J by 2 bases, with 10 bases between. Germline V gene sequence: CDR1 SGHTA, CDR2 FQGNSA. The CDR3 spans 14 residues. The chain uses TRBV7-2 and TRBJ2-7; the D gene could be TRBD1 or TRBD2 (5 bases each). This receptor was obtained from a human donor in good health. Sequenced sample: blood. The DNA for the CDR3 is TGTGCCAGCAGCTTACGGGACCTGGCCTACGAGCAGTACTTC. This translates into CASSLRDLAYEQYF.